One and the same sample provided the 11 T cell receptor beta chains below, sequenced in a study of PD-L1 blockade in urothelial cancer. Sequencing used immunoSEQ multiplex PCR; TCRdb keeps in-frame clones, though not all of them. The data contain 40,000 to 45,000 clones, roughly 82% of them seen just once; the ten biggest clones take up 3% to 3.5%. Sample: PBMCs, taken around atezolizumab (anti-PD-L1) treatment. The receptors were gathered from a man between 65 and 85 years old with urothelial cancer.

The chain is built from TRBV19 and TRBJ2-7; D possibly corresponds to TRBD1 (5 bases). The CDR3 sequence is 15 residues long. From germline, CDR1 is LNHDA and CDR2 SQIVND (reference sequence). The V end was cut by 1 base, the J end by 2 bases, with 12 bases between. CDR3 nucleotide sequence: TGTGCCAGTAGTATAGGGCAGGGTGCGACCTACGAGCAGTACTTC. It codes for CASSIGQGATYEQYF.

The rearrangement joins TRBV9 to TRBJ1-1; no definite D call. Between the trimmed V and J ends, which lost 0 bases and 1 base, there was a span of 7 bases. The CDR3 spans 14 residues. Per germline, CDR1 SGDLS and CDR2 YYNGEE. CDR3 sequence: CASSVGARNTEAFF. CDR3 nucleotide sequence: TGTGCCAGCAGCGTAGGAGCCCGGAACACTGAAGCTTTCTTT. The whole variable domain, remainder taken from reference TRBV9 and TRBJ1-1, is DSGVTQTPKHLITATGQRVTLRCSPRSGDLSVYWYQQSLDQGLQFLIQYYNGEERAKGNILERFSAQQFPDLHSELNLSSLELGDSALYFCASSVGARNTEAFFGQGTRLTVV.

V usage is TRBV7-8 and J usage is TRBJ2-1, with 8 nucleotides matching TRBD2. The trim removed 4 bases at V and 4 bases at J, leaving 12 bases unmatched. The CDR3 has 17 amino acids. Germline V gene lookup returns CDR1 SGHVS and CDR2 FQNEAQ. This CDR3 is CASSSREGGPGYNEQFF. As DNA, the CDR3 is TGTGCCAGCAGCTCCCGGGAGGGAGGGCCAGGTTACAATGAGCAGTTCTTC.

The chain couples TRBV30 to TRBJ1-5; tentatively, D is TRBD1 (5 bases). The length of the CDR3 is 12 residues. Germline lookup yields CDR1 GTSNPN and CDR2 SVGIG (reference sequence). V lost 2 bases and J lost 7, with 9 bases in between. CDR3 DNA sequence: TGTGCCTGGAGTACGGAGGGGCAGCCCCAGCATTTT. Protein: CAWSTEGQPQHF.

The DNA for the CDR3 is TGTGCCAGCAGTTCCCGGACAGGAGTTAGCACAGATACGCAGTATTTT. It is translated as CASSSRTGVSTDTQYF. The chain combines TRBV27 with TRBJ2-3, with 7 nucleotides matching TRBD1. The germline gives CDR1 MNHEY, CDR2 SMNVEV (reference sequence). CDR3 length: 16 amino acids. The trim removed 4 bases at V and 0 bases at J, leaving 7 bases unmatched.

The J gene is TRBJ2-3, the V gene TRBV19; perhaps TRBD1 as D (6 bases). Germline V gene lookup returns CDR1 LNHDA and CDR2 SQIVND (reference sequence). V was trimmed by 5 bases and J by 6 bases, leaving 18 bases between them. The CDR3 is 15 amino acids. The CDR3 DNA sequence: TGTGCCAGTAGTCCCCCGGGACATCTGCGGGATACGCAGTATTTT. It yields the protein CASSPPGHLRDTQYF.

The CDR3 region is CASSGDNVLGKLFF. For the CDR3, the DNA is TGTGCCAGCAGTGGGGACAATGTCCTCGGAAAACTGTTTTTT. The chain employs TRBV6-1 and TRBJ1-4, with D perhaps matching TRBD1 (6 bases). Trimming took off 4 bases at V and 10 bases at J, with 16 bases between the two ends. CDR1 MNHNS and CDR2 SASEGT come from the germline V gene. This CDR3 is built from 14 residues.

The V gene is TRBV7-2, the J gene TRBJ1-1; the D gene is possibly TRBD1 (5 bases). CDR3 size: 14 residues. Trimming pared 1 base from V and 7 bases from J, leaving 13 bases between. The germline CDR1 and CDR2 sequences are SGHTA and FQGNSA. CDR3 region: CASSLGGGWGEAFF. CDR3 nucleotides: TGTGCCAGCAGCTTAGGGGGGGGTTGGGGTGAAGCTTTCTTT.

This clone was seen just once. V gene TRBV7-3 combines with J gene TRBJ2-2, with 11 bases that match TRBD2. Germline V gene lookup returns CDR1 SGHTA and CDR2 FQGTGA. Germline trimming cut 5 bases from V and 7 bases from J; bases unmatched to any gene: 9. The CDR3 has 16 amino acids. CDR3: CASSKDSGGAIGELFF. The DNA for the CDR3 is TGTGCCAGCAGCAAAGATAGCGGGGGGGCAATCGGGGAGCTGTTTTTT.

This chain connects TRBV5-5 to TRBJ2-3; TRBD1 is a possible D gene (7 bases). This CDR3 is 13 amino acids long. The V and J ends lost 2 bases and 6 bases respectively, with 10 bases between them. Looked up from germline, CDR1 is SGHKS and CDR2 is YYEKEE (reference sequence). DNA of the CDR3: TGTGCCAGCAGCTTCCCAGGGGGGGATACGCAGTATTTT. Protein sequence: CASSFPGGDTQYF.

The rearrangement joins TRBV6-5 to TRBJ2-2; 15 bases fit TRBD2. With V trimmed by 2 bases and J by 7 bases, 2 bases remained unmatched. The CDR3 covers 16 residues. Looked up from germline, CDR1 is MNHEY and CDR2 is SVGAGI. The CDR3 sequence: CASSYQGLAGGGELFF. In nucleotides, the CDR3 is TGTGCCAGCAGTTACCAGGGACTAGCGGGAGGCGGGGAGCTGTTTTTT.